Each of the 25 T cell receptor beta chains below was sequenced from the same sample in a study of cytomegalovirus exposure and HLA in healthy donors. Researchers ran the PCR with 60 Vbeta and 13 Jbeta primers. The protocol was immunoSEQ multiplex PCR, while the TCRdb copy is restricted to in-frame clones and leaves out a portion. The listing records roughly 120,000 clones. The sequencing input was PBMCs. The origin of the receptors is a man aged 18 to 29 in good health and CMV-seronegative.

This chain links TRBV6-5 with TRBJ2-7; a possible D gene is TRBD2 (5 bases). This CDR3 has 15 residues. Trimming stripped 2 bases from V and 3 bases from J, with 14 bases between. Germline CDR1 MNHEY, CDR2 SVGAGI. The CDR3 loop reads CASSYVFGEFYEQYF. The DNA of the CDR3 is TGTGCCAGCAGTTACGTCTTCGGGGAATTCTACGAGCAGTACTTC.

The chain recombines TRBV6-5 with TRBJ1-2, with 8 bases aligning to TRBD1. This CDR3 is 16 amino acids long. Unmatched junction bases numbered 14, after V lost 3 bases and J lost 8 bases. Germline CDR1 is MNHEY and CDR2 is SVGAGI. The CDR3 DNA is TGTGCCAGCAGTTATACATCAGGGGGCGCATTCTGGGGCTACACCTTC. This sequence encodes CASSYTSGGAFWGYTF.

The V and J genes are TRBV30 and TRBJ2-5; 13 bases are shared with TRBD2. The CDR3 contains 17 residues. V lost 0 bases to trimming and J lost 7 bases; unmatched junction nucleotides: 11. CDR1 and CDR2 from the germline V gene are GTSNPN and SVGIG (reference sequence). The CDR3 region has the DNA TGTGCCTGGAGTGTCCGGACTAGCGGGAGAGCGGTGGGGACCCAGTACTTC. This sequence encodes CAWSVRTSGRAVGTQYF.

The V gene is TRBV7-2, the J gene TRBJ1-2; D gene uncertain. This CDR3 region has 15 residues. The V end lost 1 base, the J end lost 7 bases, and 16 bases lay between the germline ends. Per the germline V gene, CDR1 is SGHTA and CDR2 is FQGNSA. CDR3 sequence (DNA): TGTGCCAGCAGCTTAGGAGGGCTCCGCGATTCTGGCTACACCTTC. It encodes CASSLGGLRDSGYTF.

The chain joins TRBV4-2 to TRBJ2-5; 8 bases are shared with TRBD1. Trimming removed 1 base from V and 2 bases from J; junction bases left unmatched: 15. CDR1 LGHNA and CDR2 YNFKEQ come from the germline V gene. The length of the CDR3 is 19 residues. The CDR3 spells CASSQGAGGDPAFQETQYF. CDR3 coding DNA: TGTGCCAGCAGCCAAGGGGCAGGGGGCGATCCCGCATTTCAAGAGACCCAGTACTTC.

Written as DNA, the CDR3 is TGTGCCAGCAGCGGGACTGATTGGATTGACACCTTC. Its translation is CASSGTDWIDTF. This chain joins TRBV4-2 and TRBJ1-2; D is perhaps TRBD1 (5 bases). CDR3 length: 12 residues. From germline, CDR1 is LGHNA and CDR2 YNFKEQ. Trimming took off 5 bases at V and 12 bases at J, with 16 bases between the two ends.

The V call is TRBV6-1, the J call TRBJ2-3; TRBD2 is a possible D gene (6 bases). CDR1 is MNHNS, CDR2 SASEGT, per germline. V was trimmed by 8 bases and J by 0 bases, leaving 6 bases between them. The CDR3 runs 12 residues. CDR3 sequence: CASLASTDTQYF. DNA for the CDR3: TGTGCCAGCCTAGCGAGCACAGATACGCAGTATTTT.

The chain carries TRBV5-1 and TRBJ2-2; tentatively, D is TRBD2 (6 bases). The V end lost 5 bases, the J end lost 3 bases, and 14 bases lay between the germline ends. In germline, CDR1 is SGHRS, CDR2 YFSETQ. The CDR3 covers 15 residues. This CDR3 reads CASSPQPGDTGELFF. DNA for the CDR3: TGCGCCAGCAGTCCTCAGCCGGGGGACACCGGGGAGCTGTTTTTT.

The chain has TRBV27 and TRBJ2-1; 7 positions match TRBD1. The germline gives CDR1 MNHEY, CDR2 SMNVEV (reference sequence). Trimming took 5 bases from V and 3 from J; bases not matched to a gene: 4. The CDR3 totals 14 residues. For the CDR3, the DNA is TGTGCCAGCAGTGAGGGACAGAACTACAATGAGCAGTTCTTC. Amino acid sequence: CASSEGQNYNEQFF.

This chain connects TRBV29-1 to TRBJ2-5, with 8 bases lining up with TRBD1. V trimming: 6 bases; J trimming: 5 bases; junction bases outside the gene matches: 11. The CDR3 contains 14 residues. Germline V gene sequence: CDR1 SQVTM, CDR2 ANQGSEA. CDR3 amino acids: CSVPGQGLRETQYF. The CDR3, as DNA: TGCAGCGTCCCCGGACAGGGCCTGCGGGAGACCCAGTACTTC.

V gene TRBV5-1 combines with J gene TRBJ1-6, with TRBD1 identical over 8 bases. The CDR3 contains 15 residues. J lost 7 bases, V lost 3 bases, and 6 bases had no gene match. CDR1 is SGHRS and CDR2 is YFSETQ in the germline V gene. CDR3 amino acids: CASSSDREGNSPLHF. The CDR3 DNA reads TGCGCCAGCAGCTCGGACAGGGAGGGCAATTCACCCCTCCACTTT.

CDR3 coding DNA: TGTGCCTACTGCGGCGGGTCTGGGGCCAACGTCCTGACTTTC. Protein product: CAYCGGSGANVLTF. This chain connects TRBV30 to TRBJ2-6, with D possibly matching TRBD2 (5 bases). V dropped 7 bases and J dropped 1 base, with 11 bases sitting between them. CDR1 is GTSNPN, CDR2 SVGIG, per germline (reference sequence). The CDR3 length is 14 residues.

The chain employs TRBV11-2 and TRBJ2-3; tentative D call: TRBD1 (5 bases). V was cut by 2 bases and J by 0 bases, with 9 bases left in between. Germline CDR1 SGHAT, CDR2 FQNNGV. The CDR3 runs to 15 residues. In DNA form, the CDR3 reads TGTGCCAGCAGCTTAAGAACAGGTAGCACAGATACGCAGTATTTT. As protein: CASSLRTGSTDTQYF. The full variable domain, completed using reference TRBV11-2 and TRBJ2-3, is EAGVAQSPRYKIIEKRQSVAFWCNPISGHATLYWYQQILGQGPKLLIQFQNNGVVDDSQLPKDRFSAERLKGVDSTLKIQPAKLEDSAVYLCASSLRTGSTDTQYFGPGTRLTVL.

V usage is TRBV25-1 and J usage is TRBJ2-2; D unclear. Germline V gene sequence: CDR1 MGHDK, CDR2 SYGVNS. V was trimmed by 1 base and J by 5 bases, leaving 17 bases between them. The CDR3 is made up of 17 amino acids. This CDR3 is CASSEFPGPARTGELFF. The CDR3 DNA reads TGTGCCAGCAGTGAATTCCCCGGCCCCGCGAGGACCGGGGAGCTGTTTTTT.

The V and J genes are TRBV5-1 and TRBJ2-7; 7 nucleotides align to TRBD1. Per germline, CDR1 SGHRS and CDR2 YFSETQ. V was pared by 3 bases and J by 5 bases, with 8 bases of the junction left unmatched. This CDR3 spans 14 amino acids. CDR3 sequence: CASSSYRGEHEQYF. The CDR3 DNA follows: TGCGCCAGCAGCTCATACAGGGGTGAGCACGAGCAGTACTTC.

The chain uses TRBV5-4 and TRBJ1-1; D not resolved. CDR3 length: 12 residues. Germline V gene sequence: CDR1 SGHNT, CDR2 YYREEE (reference sequence). Trimming stripped 2 bases from V and 6 bases from J, with 8 bases between. This chain's CDR3 is CASSFRSAEAFF. CDR3 DNA: TGTGCCAGCAGCTTTAGAAGCGCTGAAGCTTTCTTT.

The rearrangement links TRBV2 to TRBJ1-5, with 7 positions matching TRBD1. The length of the CDR3 is 15 residues. V lost 4 bases to trimming and J lost 5 bases; unmatched junction nucleotides: 8. Germline V gives CDR1 SNHLY, CDR2 FYNNEI. The CDR3 sequence: CASSATGVGYQPQHF. CDR3 nucleotide sequence: TGTGCCAGCAGTGCCACAGGGGTGGGGTATCAGCCCCAGCATTTT. Full variable domain (remainder filled in from reference TRBV2 and TRBJ1-5): EPEVTQTPSHQVTQMGQEVILRCVPISNHLYFYWYRQILGQKVEFLVSFYNNEISEKSEIFDDQFSVERPDGSNFTLKIRSTKLEDSAMYFCASSATGVGYQPQHFGDGTRLSIL.

The gene calls are TRBV28 and TRBJ1-2; 7 bases line up with TRBD1. There are 14 residues in the CDR3. Germline CDR1 reads MDHEN; CDR2 reads SYDVKM. The ends lost 5 bases at V and 6 bases at J; junction bases unmatched: 9. The CDR3 region has the DNA TGTGCCAGCAGTCCAATACAGGGGTTGGATGGCTACACCTTC. Encoded protein: CASSPIQGLDGYTF.

The chain couples TRBV27 to TRBJ2-7; the D gene is possibly TRBD1 (6 bases). Trimming removed 3 bases from V and 0 bases from J, with 12 bases in between. This CDR3 is built from 15 residues. In germline, CDR1 is MNHEY, CDR2 SMNVEV (reference sequence). CDR3 bases: TGTGCCAGCAGTTTCCGGGACACAGTCTCCTACGAGCAGTACTTC. This translates into CASSFRDTVSYEQYF.

The V gene is TRBV6-5, the J gene TRBJ1-5; D possibly corresponds to TRBD1 (5 bases). This CDR3 is 15 amino acids long. From germline, CDR1 is MNHEY and CDR2 SVGAGI. V lost 6 bases, J lost 2 bases, and 14 bases lay in between. CDR3 loop: CASRGKGIGNQPQHF. The CDR3 nucleotides are TGTGCCAGCAGGGGGAAGGGGATAGGCAATCAGCCCCAGCATTTT.

V is TRBV16 and J is TRBJ1-1, with a weak D call TRBD1 (6 bases). CDR1 KGHSY and CDR2 FQNENV come from the germline V gene. Trimming removed 4 bases from V and 6 bases from J, with 15 bases in between. This CDR3 spans 14 amino acids. In DNA, the CDR3 is TGTGCCAGCAGCCCCGGTTGGGGGGGCTCTGAAGCTTTCTTT. This encodes CASSPGWGGSEAFF.

This chain uses TRBV12-5 with TRBJ2-7; D uncertain. There are 12 residues in the CDR3. Trimming removed 2 bases at V and 7 bases at J, with 9 bases between. Germline V gives CDR1 LGHNT, CDR2 FRNRAP. CDR3 region: CASGLPTSEQYF. The CDR3 DNA follows: TGTGCTAGTGGTTTGCCAACGAGTGAGCAGTACTTC.

This sequence joins TRBV7-2 and TRBJ1-5; D is ambiguous. Germline CDR1 and CDR2: SGHTA and FQGNSA. Trimming removed 5 bases at V and 7 bases at J, with 9 bases between. The CDR3 extends over 12 amino acids. In nucleotides, the CDR3 is TGTGCCAGCAGCCTGTACAAACAGCCCCAGCATTTT. It specifies CASSLYKQPQHF.

The gene calls are TRBV5-1 and TRBJ2-7; D is unclear. In germline, CDR1 is SGHRS, CDR2 YFSETQ. CDR3 length equals 14 residues. Trimming left V 0 bases short and J 3 bases short, with 10 bases between. CDR3 residues: CASSLASQFYEQYF. The CDR3 DNA is TGCGCCAGCAGCTTGGCTTCCCAGTTCTACGAGCAGTACTTC.

The CDR3 protein is CASSFVDSPLHF. The CDR3 DNA reads as TGTGCCAGCAGCTTCGTAGATTCACCCCTCCACTTT. The chain employs TRBV12-1 and TRBJ1-6. TRBV12-1 is listed as a pseudogene. There are 12 residues in the CDR3.